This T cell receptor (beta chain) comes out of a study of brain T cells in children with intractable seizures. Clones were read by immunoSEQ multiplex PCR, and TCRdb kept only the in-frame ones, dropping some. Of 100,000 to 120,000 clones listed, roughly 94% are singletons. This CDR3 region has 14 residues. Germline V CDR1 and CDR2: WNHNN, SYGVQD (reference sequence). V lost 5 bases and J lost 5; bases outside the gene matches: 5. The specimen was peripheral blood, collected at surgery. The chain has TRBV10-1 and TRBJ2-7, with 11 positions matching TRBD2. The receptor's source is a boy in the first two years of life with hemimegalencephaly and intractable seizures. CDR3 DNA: TGCGCCAGCAGTCTAGCGGGGGGTCCCCACGAGCAGTACTTC. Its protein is CASSLAGGPHEQYF.